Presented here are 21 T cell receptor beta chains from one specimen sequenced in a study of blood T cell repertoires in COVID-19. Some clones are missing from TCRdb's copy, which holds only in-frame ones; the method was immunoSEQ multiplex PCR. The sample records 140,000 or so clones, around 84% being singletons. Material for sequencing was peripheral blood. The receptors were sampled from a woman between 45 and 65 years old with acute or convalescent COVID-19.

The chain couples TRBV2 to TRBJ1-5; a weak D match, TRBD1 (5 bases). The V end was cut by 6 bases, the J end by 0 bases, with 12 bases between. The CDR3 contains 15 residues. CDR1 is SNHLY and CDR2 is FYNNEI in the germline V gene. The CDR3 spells CASSRQIVSNQPQHF. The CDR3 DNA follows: TGTGCCAGCAGCCGACAGATAGTTAGCAATCAGCCCCAGCATTTT.

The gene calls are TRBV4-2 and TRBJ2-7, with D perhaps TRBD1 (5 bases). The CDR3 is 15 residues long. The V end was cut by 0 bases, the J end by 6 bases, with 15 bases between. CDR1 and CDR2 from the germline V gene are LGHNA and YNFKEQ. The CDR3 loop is CASSQEPDSSREQYF. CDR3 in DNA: TGTGCCAGCAGCCAAGAACCCGACAGCTCCCGCGAGCAGTACTTC.

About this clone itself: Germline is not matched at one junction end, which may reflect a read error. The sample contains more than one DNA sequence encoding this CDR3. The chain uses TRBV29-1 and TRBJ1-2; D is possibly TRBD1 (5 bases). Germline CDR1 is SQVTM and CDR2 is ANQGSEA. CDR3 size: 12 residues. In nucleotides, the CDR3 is TGCAGCGTGGAAGACAGTAACTATGGCTACACCTTC. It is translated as CSVEDSNYGYTF.

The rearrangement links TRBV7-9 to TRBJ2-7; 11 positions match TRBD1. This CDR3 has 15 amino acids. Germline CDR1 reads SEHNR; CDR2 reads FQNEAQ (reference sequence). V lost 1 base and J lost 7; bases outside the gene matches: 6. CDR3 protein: CASSLVRTGGGEQYF. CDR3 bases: TGTGCCAGCAGCTTAGTTCGGACAGGGGGCGGAGAGCAGTACTTC.

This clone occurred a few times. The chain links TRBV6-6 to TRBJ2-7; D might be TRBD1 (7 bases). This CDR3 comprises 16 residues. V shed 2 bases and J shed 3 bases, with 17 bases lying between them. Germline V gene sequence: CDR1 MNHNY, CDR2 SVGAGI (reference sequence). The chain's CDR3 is CASSYGGTVINYEQYF. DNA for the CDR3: TGTGCCAGCAGTTACGGGGGGACAGTGATAAACTACGAGCAGTACTTC.

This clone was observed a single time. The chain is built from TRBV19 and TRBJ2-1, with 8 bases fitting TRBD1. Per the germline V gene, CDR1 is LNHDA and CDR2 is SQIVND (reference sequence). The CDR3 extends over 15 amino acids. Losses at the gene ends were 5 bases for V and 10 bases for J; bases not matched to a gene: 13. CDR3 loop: CASSFIPRQGIEQFF. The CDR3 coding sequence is TGTGCCAGTAGTTTTATACCCAGACAGGGGATCGAGCAGTTCTTC.

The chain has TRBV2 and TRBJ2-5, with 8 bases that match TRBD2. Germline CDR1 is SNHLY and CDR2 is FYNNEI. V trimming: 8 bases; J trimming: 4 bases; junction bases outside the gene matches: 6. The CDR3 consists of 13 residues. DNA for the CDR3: TGTGCCAGCCTCGGACTAGCTCGAGAGACCCAGTACTTC. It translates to CASLGLARETQYF. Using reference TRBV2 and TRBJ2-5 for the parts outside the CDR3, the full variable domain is EPEVTQTPSHQVTQMGQEVILRCVPISNHLYFYWYRQILGQKVEFLVSFYNNEISEKSEIFDDQFSVERPDGSNFTLKIRSTKLEDSAMYFCASLGLARETQYFGPGTRLLVL.

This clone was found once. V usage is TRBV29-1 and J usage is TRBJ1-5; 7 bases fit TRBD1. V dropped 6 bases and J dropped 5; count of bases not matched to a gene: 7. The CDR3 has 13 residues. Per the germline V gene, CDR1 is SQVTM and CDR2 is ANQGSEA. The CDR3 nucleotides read TGCAGCGTATCCGGGGACAGTGATCAGCCCCAGCATTTT. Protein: CSVSGDSDQPQHF. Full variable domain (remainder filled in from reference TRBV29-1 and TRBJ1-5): SAVISQKPSRDICQRGTSLTIQCQVDSQVTMMFWYRQQPGQSLTLIATANQGSEATYESGFVIDKFPISRPNLTFSTLTVSNMSPEDSSIYLCSVSGDSDQPQHFGDGTRLSIL.

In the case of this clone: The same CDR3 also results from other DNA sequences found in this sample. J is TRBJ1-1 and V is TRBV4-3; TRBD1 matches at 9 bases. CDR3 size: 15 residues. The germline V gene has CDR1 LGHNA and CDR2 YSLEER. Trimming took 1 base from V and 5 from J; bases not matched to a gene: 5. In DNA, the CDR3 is TGCGCCAGCAGCCAAGGCACAGGGGGCAGAACTGAAGCTTTCTTT. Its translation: CASSQGTGGRTEAFF.

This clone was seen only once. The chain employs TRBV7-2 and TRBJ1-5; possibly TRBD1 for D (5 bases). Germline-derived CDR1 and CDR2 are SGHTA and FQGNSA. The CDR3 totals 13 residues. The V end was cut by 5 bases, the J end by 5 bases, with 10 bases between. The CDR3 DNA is TGTGCCAGCAGCCCGACAGTTGATCAGCCCCAGCATTTT. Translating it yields CASSPTVDQPQHF.

CDR3 sequence (DNA): TGTGCCAGCGGTTGGAGTGGTAACACTGAAGCTTTCTTT. This gives the protein CASGWSGNTEAFF. This sequence joins TRBV2 and TRBJ1-1; D remains ambiguous. The CDR3 is 13 residues long. CDR1 and CDR2 (germline): SNHLY, FYNNEI. Trimming took off 8 bases at V and 2 bases at J, with 12 bases between the two ends.

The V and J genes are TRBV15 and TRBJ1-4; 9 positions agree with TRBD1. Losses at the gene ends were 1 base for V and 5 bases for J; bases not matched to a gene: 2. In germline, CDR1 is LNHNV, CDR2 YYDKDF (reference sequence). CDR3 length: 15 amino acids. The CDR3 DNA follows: TGTGCCACCAGCAGAGGGGACAGGGAAAATGAAAAACTGTTTTTT. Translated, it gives CATSRGDRENEKLFF.

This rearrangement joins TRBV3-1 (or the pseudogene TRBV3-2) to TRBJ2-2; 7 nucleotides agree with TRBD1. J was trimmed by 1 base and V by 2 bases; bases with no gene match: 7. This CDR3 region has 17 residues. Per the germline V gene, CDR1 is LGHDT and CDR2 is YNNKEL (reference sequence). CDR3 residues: CASSQPARTGNTGELFF. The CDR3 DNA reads TGTGCCAGCAGCCAACCCGCGAGGACAGGGAACACCGGGGAGCTGTTTTTT.

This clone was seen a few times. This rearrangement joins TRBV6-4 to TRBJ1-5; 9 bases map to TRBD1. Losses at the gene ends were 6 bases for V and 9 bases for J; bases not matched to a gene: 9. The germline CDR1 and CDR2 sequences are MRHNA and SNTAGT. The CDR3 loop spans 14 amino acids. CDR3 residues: CASSSGTGTTPQHF. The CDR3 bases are TGTGCCAGCAGCTCCGGGACAGGGACGACGCCCCAGCATTTT.

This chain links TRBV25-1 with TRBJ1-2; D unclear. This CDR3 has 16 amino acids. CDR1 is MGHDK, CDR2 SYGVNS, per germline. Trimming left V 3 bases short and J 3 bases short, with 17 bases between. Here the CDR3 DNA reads TGTGCCAGCAGTGATCAATCAGGTACTAGCCACTATGGCTACACCTTC. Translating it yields CASSDQSGTSHYGYTF.

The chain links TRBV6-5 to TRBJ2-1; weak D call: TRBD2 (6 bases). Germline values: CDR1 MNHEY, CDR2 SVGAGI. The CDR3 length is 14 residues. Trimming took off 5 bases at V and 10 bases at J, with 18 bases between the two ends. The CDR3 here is CASSNGGGSWEQFF. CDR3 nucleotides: TGTGCCAGCAGTAACGGTGGAGGGAGCTGGGAGCAGTTCTTC.

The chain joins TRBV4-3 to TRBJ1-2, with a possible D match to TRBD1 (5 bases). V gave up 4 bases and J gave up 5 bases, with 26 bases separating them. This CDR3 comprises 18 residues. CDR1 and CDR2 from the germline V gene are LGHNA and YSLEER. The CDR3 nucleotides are TGCGCCAGCAGCCCCACCGAGAGACCCGGGCAGAAGGGGTATGGCTACACCTTC. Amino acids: CASSPTERPGQKGYGYTF.

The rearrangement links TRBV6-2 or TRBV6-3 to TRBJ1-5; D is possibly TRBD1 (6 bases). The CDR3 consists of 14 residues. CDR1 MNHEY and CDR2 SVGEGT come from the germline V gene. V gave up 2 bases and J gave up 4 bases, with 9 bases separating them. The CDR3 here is CASSYPDSNQPQHF. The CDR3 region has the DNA TGTGCCAGCAGTTACCCGGACAGTAATCAGCCCCAGCATTTT.

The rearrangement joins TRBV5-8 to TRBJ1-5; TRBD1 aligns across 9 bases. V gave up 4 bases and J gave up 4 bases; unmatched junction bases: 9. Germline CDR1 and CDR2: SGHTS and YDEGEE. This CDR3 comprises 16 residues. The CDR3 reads CASSLDGTGKNQPQHF. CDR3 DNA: TGTGCCAGCAGCCTGGATGGGACAGGGAAAAATCAGCCCCAGCATTTT.

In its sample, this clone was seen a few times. The chain's CDR3 is CASGFSYEQYF. CDR3 coding DNA: TGTGCCAGCGGCTTCAGCTACGAGCAGTACTTC. The genes are TRBV4-2 and TRBJ2-7; no firm D call. The CDR3 is 11 residues long. With 8 bases removed from V and 3 bases from J, the gap between germline ends came to 8 bases. The germline gives CDR1 LGHNA, CDR2 YNFKEQ.

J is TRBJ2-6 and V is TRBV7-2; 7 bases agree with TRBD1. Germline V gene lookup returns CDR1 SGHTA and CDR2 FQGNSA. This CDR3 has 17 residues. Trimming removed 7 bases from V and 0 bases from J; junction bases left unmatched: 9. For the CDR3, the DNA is TGTGCCAGCACCCCGGGACAGTCCTACTCTGGGGCCAACGTCCTGACTTTC. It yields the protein CASTPGQSYSGANVLTF.